The clone carrying this T cell receptor (beta chain) was found many times. Diagnoses rested on clinical symptoms, serum thyroxine and TRAb, thyroid ultrasound and orbital computed tomography. Researchers amplified the TCR beta CDR3 regions from RNA transcripts. Carried out on the TCR CDR3, a first-round RT-PCR used the HTBI primer set. A single record per CDR3 protein comes from TCRdb applying MiXCR to the multiplex PCR reads. The repertoire includes 550,000 to 800,000 distinct CDR3 sequences, roughly 15% of them detected once, and about 8.4% sits in the top ten. This record belongs to a study of T cells in Graves' hyperthyroidism and ophthalmopathy. V was pared by 2 bases and J by 3 bases, with 15 bases of the junction left unmatched. The length of the CDR3 is 18 residues. CDR1 MDHEN and CDR2 SYDVKM come from the germline V gene.

The source of this sequence is a man between 18 and 35 years old with Graves' hyperthyroidism. Sequencing was performed on blood. The chain combines TRBV28 with TRBJ1-2; 7 nucleotides line up with TRBD1. This chain's CDR3 is CASSLPTGILPRDYGYTF. As DNA, the CDR3 is TGTGCCAGCAGTTTACCGACAGGGATCCTACCACGGGACTATGGCTACACCTTC.